This T cell receptor beta chain originates from a study of control samples from healthy donors and cancer patients. Clones were read by immunoSEQ multiplex PCR, and TCRdb kept only the in-frame ones, dropping some. The sample carries roughly 86,000 clones, 75% to 95% recorded once. The germline gives CDR1 MNHEY, CDR2 SMNVEV (reference sequence). The ends were cut back, 4 bases at V and 2 bases at J, with 24 bases in the middle. This CDR3 is 19 amino acids long. This clone was observed once. Sequenced input: blood. This chain links TRBV27 with TRBJ1-5; D perhaps matches TRBD1 (5 bases). This clonotype was obtained from a man aged 25-45 years in good health. The CDR3 DNA reads TGTGCCAGCAGTTCTCGACAGCCCACCCAGGATTTGGGCAATCAGCCCCAGCATTTT. Translated, it gives CASSSRQPTQDLGNQPQHF.